This TCR beta chain was captured by sequencing in a study of T cell repertoires in cytomegalovirus infection. With 3 bases removed from V and 2 bases from J, the gap between germline ends came to 13 bases. CDR1 and CDR2 (germline): MNHEY, SMNVEV (reference sequence). This CDR3 is 15 amino acids long. A single record per CDR3 protein comes from TCRdb applying MiXCR to the reads. The table lists about 480,000 distinct CDR3 sequences, 30% to 35% of them singletons. About this clonotype itself: Its cognate antigen is unknown.

V is TRBV27 and J is TRBJ2-5; TRBD1 might be the D (5 bases). This clonotype was obtained from a human donor in good health (CMV status not recorded). Some clones in this sample may be carry-over from other donors' samples. The specimen was cultured PBMCs, collected from culture after CMV antigen stimulation. The CDR3 region is CASSLRSRDQETQYF. Written as DNA, the CDR3 is TGTGCCAGCAGTTTGCGCTCCAGGGATCAAGAGACCCAGTACTTC.